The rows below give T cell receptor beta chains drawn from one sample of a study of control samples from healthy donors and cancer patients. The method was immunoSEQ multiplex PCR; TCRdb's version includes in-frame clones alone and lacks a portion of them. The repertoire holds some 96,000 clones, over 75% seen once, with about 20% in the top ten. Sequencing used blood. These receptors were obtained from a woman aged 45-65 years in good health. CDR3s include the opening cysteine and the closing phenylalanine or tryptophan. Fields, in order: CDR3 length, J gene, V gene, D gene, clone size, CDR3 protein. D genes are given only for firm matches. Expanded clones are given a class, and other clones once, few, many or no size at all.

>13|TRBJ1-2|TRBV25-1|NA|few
CASSGGTFGGYTF
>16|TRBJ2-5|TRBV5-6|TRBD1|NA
CASSFGTGFRQETQYF
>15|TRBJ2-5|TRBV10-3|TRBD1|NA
CAINDRGADQETQYF
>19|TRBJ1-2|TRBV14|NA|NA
CASSQDLEVGAKRSYGYTF
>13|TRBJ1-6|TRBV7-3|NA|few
CASSYVRNSPLHF
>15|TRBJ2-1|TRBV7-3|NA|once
CASSSPGAPYNEQFF
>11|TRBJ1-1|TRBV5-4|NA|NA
CASMKNTEAFF
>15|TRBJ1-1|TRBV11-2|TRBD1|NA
CASSLKGQPPPEAFF
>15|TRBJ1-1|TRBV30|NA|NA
CAWTPPWAVNTEAFF
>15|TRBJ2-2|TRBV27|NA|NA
CASSLLGANTGELFF